This T cell receptor beta chain was recovered during a study of Ad26.COV2.S vaccination and SARS-CoV-2 variants. Sequencing was performed with immunoSEQ multiplex PCR; in TCRdb, only in-frame clones are kept and a portion is missing. This table has hundreds of thousands of clones, 92% appearing once. Findings and limits, study-wide: Total T cell responses may have been underestimated by the TCR breadth and depth analyses. People who got the vaccine had more spike-specific TCR breadth than people who got placebo.

As concerns this clone: The antigen remains unidentified.

Germline CDR1 reads SGHDT; CDR2 reads YYEEEE. V was cut by 4 bases and J by 0 bases, with 10 bases left in between. CDR3 length equals 15 residues. Treatment of the sample: 19 received Ad26.COV2.S at low or high dose, single or two shots; roughly five received placebo; per-sample allocation not given. Sampling was done on day 63 after the first vaccine or placebo injection. The donor was a Boston adult aged 18-55 years. The TCR comes from a person aged 18-65 years who received the Ad26.COV2.S COVID-19 vaccine or a placebo. Sample: peripheral blood, taken in a trial of Ad26.COV2.S vaccine versus placebo. The rearrangement uses TRBV5-6 and TRBJ1-4; unclear D gene. CDR3 protein: CASSGINPTNEKLFF. The DNA of the CDR3 is TGTGCCAGCAGCGGAATCAATCCAACTAATGAAAAACTGTTTTTT.